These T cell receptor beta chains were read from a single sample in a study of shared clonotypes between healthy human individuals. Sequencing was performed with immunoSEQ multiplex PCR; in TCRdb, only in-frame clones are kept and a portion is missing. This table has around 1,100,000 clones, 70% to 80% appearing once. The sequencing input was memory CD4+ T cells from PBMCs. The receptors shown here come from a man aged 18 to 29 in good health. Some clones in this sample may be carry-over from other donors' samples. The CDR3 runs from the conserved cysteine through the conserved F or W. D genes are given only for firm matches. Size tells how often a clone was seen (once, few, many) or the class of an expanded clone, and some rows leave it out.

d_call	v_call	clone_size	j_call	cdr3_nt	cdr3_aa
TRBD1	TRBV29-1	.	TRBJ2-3	TGCAGCGTTTTAGGCAGGGGGAAAACAGATACGCAGTATTTT	CSVLGRGKTDTQYF
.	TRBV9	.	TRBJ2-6	TGTGCCAGCAGCCCTGCTGGGGCCAACGTCCTGACTTTC	CASSPAGANVLTF
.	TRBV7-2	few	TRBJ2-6	TGTGCCAGCAGCTTAACCTCCGGAAGCTCCTCTGGGGCCAACGTCCTGACTTTC	CASSLTSGSSSGANVLTF
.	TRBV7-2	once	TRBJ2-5	TGTGCCAGCAGCCCAGTAACAGAGACCCAGTACTTC	CASSPVTETQYF
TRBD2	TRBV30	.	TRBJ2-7	TGTGCCTGGAGCAGGGGACTAGCGGTATACGAGCAGTACTTC	CAWSRGLAVYEQYF
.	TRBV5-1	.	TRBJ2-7	TGCGCCAGCAGCTTACTAGCTGAGACGGGAGCGTACGAGCAGTACTTC	CASSLLAETGAYEQYF
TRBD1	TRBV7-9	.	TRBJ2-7	TGTGCCAGCAGCTTATACTCAGGGGGCGAGCAGTACTTC	CASSLYSGGEQYF
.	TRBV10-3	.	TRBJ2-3	TGTGCCATCAGTGAGTCGATGGGCGACACAGATACGCAGTATTTT	CAISESMGDTDTQYF
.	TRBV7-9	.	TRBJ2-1	TGTGCCAGCAGCTTAGATGGTCTAGTCTTGGAGCAGTTCTTC	CASSLDGLVLEQFF
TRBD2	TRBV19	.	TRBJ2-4	TGTGCCAGTAGTATATCGTTCTCGGCTAGCGGGAGAAACATTCAGTACTTC	CASSISFSASGRNIQYF
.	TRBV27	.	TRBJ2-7	TGTGCCAGCAGTTTGAGAGTGGGGCAGGGGTATTTCAACGAGCAGTACTTC	CASSLRVGQGYFNEQYF
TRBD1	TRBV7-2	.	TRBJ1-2	TGTGCCAGCAGCTTAGAAAAGGGGGCTCACTATGGCTACACCTTC	CASSLEKGAHYGYTF
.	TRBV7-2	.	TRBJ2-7	TGTGCCAGCAGCTCAACTAGAGCCTCCTACGAGCAGTACTTC	CASSSTRASYEQYF
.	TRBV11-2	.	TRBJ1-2	TGTGCCAGCAGCGAGGCCGCGGACCGGGGCTACACCTTC	CASSEAADRGYTF
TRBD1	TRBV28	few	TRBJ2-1	TGTGCCAGCAGCCAGGGGGAAAATGAGCAGTTCTTC	CASSQGENEQFF
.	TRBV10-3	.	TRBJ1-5	TGTGCCATCAGTGAGTCGACGGGGTCGGGCAATCAGCCCCAGCATTTT	CAISESTGSGNQPQHF
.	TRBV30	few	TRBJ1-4	TGTGCCTGGAGTGTACGTAGGTCTCAGGGGGAAAAACTGTTTTTT	CAWSVRRSQGEKLFF
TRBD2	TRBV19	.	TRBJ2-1	TGTGCCAGTAGGGGAGGGAGGACCCGATACAATGAGCAGTTCTTC	CASRGGRTRYNEQFF
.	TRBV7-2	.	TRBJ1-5	TGTGCCAGCAGCCGGATGCGGCAGGGGTTAAATCAGCCCCAGCATTTT	CASSRMRQGLNQPQHF
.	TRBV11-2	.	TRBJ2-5	TGTGCCAGCAGGTCCCCCGGTAAAGGGCAAGAGACCCAGTACTTC	CASRSPGKGQETQYF
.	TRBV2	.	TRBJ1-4	TGTGCCACAACATTCGACAGAAATGAAAAACTGTTTTTT	CATTFDRNEKLFF
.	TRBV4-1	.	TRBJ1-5	TGCGCCAGCAGCCAAGAATGGGATCAGCCCCAGCATTTT	CASSQEWDQPQHF
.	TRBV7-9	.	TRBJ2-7	TGTGCCAGCTCAGACCTGGGGAGCTCCTACGAGCAGTACTTC	CASSDLGSSYEQYF
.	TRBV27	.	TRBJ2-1	TGTGCCAGCAGTTCCAACGGACGGAGCTGGGATGAGCAGTTCTTC	CASSSNGRSWDEQFF
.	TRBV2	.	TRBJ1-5	TGTGCCAGCAGTGGACAGGCCAGCTATCAGCCCCAGCATTTT	CASSGQASYQPQHF
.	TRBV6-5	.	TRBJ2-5	TGTGCCAGCAGTTACTCTAGGGACACCCGAGAAGAGACCCAGTACTTC	CASSYSRDTREETQYF
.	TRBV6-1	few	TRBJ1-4	TGTGCCAGCAGTGAACGATTTGGGGTAATCGGTGAAAAACTGTTTTTT	CASSERFGVIGEKLFF
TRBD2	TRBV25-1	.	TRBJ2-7	TGTGCCAGCAGTCCTTCGCTAGCGGGCTCTGGGCAGTACTTC	CASSPSLAGSGQYF